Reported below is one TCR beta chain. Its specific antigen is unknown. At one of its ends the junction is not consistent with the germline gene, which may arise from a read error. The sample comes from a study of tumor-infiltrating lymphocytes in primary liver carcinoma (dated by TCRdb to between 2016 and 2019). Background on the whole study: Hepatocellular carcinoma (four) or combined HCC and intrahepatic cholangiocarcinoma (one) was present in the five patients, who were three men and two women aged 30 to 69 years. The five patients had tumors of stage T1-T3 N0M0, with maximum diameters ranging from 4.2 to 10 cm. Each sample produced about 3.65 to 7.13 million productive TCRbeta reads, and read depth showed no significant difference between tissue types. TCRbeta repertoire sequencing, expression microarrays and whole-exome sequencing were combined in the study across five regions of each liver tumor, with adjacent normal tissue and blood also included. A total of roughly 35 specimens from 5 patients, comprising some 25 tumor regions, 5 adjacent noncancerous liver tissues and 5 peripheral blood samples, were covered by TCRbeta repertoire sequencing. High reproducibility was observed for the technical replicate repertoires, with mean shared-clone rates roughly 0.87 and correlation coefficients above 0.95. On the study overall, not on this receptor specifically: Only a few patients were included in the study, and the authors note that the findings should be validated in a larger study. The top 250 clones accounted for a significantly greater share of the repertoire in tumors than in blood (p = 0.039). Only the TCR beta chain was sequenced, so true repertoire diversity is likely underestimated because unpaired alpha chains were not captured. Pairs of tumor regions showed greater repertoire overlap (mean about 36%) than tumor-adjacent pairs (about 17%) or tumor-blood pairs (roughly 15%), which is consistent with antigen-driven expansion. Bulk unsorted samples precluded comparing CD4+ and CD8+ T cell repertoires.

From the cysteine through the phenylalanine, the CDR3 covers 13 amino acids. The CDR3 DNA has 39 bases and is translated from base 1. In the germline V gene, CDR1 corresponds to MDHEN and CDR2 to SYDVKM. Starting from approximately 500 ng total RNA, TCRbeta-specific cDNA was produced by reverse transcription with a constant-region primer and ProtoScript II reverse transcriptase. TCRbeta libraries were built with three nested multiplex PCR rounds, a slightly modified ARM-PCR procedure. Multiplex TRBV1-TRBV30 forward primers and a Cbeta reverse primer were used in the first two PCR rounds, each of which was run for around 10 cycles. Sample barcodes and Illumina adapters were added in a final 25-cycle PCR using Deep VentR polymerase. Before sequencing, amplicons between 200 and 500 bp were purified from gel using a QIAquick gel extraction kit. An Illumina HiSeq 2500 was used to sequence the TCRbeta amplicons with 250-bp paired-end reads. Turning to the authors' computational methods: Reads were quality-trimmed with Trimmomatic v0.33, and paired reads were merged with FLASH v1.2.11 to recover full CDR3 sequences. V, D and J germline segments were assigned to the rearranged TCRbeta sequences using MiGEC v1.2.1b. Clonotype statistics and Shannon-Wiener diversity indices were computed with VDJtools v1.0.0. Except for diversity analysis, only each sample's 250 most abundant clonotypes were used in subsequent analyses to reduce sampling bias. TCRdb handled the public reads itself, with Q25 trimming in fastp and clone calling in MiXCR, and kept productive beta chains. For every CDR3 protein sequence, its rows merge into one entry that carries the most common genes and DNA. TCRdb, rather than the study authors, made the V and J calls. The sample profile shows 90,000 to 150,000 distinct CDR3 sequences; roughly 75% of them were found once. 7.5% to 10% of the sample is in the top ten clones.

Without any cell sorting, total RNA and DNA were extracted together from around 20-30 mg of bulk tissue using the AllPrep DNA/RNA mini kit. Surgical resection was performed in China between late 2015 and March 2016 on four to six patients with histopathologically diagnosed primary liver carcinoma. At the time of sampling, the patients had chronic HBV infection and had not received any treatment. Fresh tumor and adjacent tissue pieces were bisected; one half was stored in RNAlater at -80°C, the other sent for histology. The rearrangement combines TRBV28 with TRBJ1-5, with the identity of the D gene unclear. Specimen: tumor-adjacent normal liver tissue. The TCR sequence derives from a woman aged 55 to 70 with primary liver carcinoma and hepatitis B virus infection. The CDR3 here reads CASSLGGDQAQHF. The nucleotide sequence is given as TGTGCCAGCAGTCTCGGTGGAGATCAGGCCCAGCATTTT.